A single T cell receptor beta chain is shown here with its context. Its antigen is unidentified. Germline CDR1 SGHDT, CDR2 YYEEEE. With 3 bases clipped from V and 3 bases from J, the junction kept 17 bases outside the gene matches. This CDR3 spans 18 amino acids. Isolated RNA was reverse transcribed into cDNA used as the sequencing template. Sequencing used immunoSEQ multiplex PCR; TCRdb keeps in-frame clones, though not all of them. Of 90,000 to 130,000 clones in the sample, roughly 60% were seen once. Using a FACSAria, the CD4+ and CD8+ T cells were sorted from the PBMCs. The source of the sample is a study of CD8+ T cells in alopecia areata. Study-wide points: Lesional scalp displayed greater clonality than normal scalp, most notably in alopecia totalis/universalis. Scalp samples also yield sequences from resident alphabeta T cells of normal skin.

This receptor was taken from a human donor in good health. Sequenced material: CD8+ T cells sorted from blood. This chain links TRBV5-6 with TRBJ1-2; 7 bases fit TRBD1. DNA for the CDR3: TGTGCCAGCAGCTCTCATACCGGGACAGCGATCCTTCACTATGGCTACACCTTC. Protein product: CASSSHTGTAILHYGYTF.